Below are 29 T cell receptor beta chains sequenced from a single sample in a study of OX40 agonist ivuxolimab in advanced cancers. The data were produced by immunoSEQ multiplex PCR, yet TCRdb's version contains in-frame clones alone and is incomplete. The table includes some 27,000 clones, around four fifths detected once. Specimen: CD4+ or CD8+ T cells sorted from blood, collected in a trial of the OX40 agonist ivuxolimab. Receptors originate from an adult with an advanced solid tumor such as melanoma, head and neck, liver or kidney cancer.

In this sample, this clone turned up once. This sequence joins TRBV19 and TRBJ1-6, with TRBD1 as a possible D gene (5 bases). The CDR3 contains 15 residues. Germline CDR1 is LNHDA and CDR2 is SQIVND (reference sequence). V was trimmed by 9 bases and J by 6 bases, leaving 18 bases between them. CDR3 DNA: TGTGCCAGCCGAACAGTCCCAGGGCCTAATTCACCCCTCCACTTT. Translation gives CASRTVPGPNSPLHF.

The genes are TRBV7-9 and TRBJ2-2, with 9 bases lining up with TRBD1. After removal of 5 bases from V and 5 bases from J, the junction contained 12 bases not matched to a gene. Germline lookup yields CDR1 SEHNR and CDR2 FQNEAQ (reference sequence). The CDR3 is 17 residues long. CDR3 in amino acids: CASSGRGDRDLTGELFF. The DNA for the CDR3 is TGTGCCAGCAGCGGACGCGGGGACAGGGATTTAACCGGGGAGCTGTTTTTT.

The chain uses TRBV2 and TRBJ2-7; no clear D. V was trimmed by 3 bases and J by 9 bases, leaving 15 bases between them. The CDR3 consists of 13 residues. Per the germline V gene, CDR1 is SNHLY and CDR2 is FYNNEI. CDR3 nucleotide sequence: TGTGCCAGCAGTGATTACAGCTCCACGGGGCAGTACTTC. Protein product: CASSDYSSTGQYF. Full variable domain (remainder filled in from reference TRBV2 and TRBJ2-7): EPEVTQTPSHQVTQMGQEVILRCVPISNHLYFYWYRQILGQKVEFLVSFYNNEISEKSEIFDDQFSVERPDGSNFTLKIRSTKLEDSAMYFCASSDYSSTGQYFGPGTRLTVT.

The rearrangement uses TRBV7-9 and TRBJ1-2; 7 bases are shared with TRBD1. Germline CDR1 is SEHNR and CDR2 is FQNEAQ (reference sequence). The CDR3 totals 15 residues. V was pared by 1 base and J by 8 bases, with 10 bases of the junction left unmatched. DNA for the CDR3: TGTGCCAGCAGCTTAGTCGACCGGGACAGCTTAGGCTACACCTTC. This sequence encodes CASSLVDRDSLGYTF.

V is TRBV10-3 and J is TRBJ1-5, with 8 bases lining up with TRBD1. V lost 5 bases and J lost 4; bases outside the gene matches: 4. The CDR3 runs to 14 residues. The germline V gene has CDR1 ENHRY and CDR2 SYGVKD. DNA of the CDR3: TGTGCCATCAGTCAGACAGGGGCTAATCAGCCCCAGCATTTT. Its translation: CAISQTGANQPQHF.

The chain recombines TRBV11-1 with TRBJ2-1; D is ambiguous. The CDR3 loop spans 13 amino acids. Germline V CDR1 and CDR2: SGHAT, FQDESV (reference sequence). V lost 5 bases to trimming and J lost 7 bases, with 12 bases between them. The CDR3 spells CASSAEVTNEQFF. The CDR3, as DNA: TGTGCCAGCAGCGCCGAAGTGACAAATGAGCAGTTCTTC.

This chain uses TRBV7-9 with TRBJ1-4, with no clear D. V was pared by 5 bases and J by 2 bases, with 12 bases between. The length of the CDR3 is 15 residues. The germline V gene has CDR1 SEHNR and CDR2 FQNEAQ (reference sequence). The CDR3 protein is CASSLARTTNEKLFF. CDR3 bases: TGTGCCAGCAGCCTCGCAAGGACGACTAATGAAAAACTGTTTTTT.

This CDR3 is CASSFRSSAQTYEQYF. The CDR3 DNA reads as TGTGCCAGCAGCTTTCGGAGTTCGGCACAGACCTACGAGCAGTACTTC. The chain couples TRBV11-2 to TRBJ2-7; D remains unclear. V was pared by 3 bases and J by 2 bases, with 17 bases between. Germline CDR1 SGHAT, CDR2 FQNNGV. The CDR3 spans 16 residues.

This clone appeared a few times. V and J are TRBV7-6 and TRBJ2-4; possible D gene TRBD1, 6 bases. Per germline, CDR1 SGHVS and CDR2 FNYEAQ. V lost 1 base and J 0 bases, leaving 16 bases between the germline ends. This CDR3 contains 18 residues. The CDR3 sequence is CASSLVPGQGIAKNIQYF. CDR3 DNA sequence: TGTGCCAGCAGCTTAGTACCCGGTCAGGGGATAGCCAAAAACATTCAGTACTTC.

The CDR3 DNA reads TGCAGCGCAAGGACAGCCTCCTACGAGCAGTACTTC. Residues: CSARTASYEQYF. V usage is TRBV29-1 and J usage is TRBJ2-7; tentatively, D is TRBD1 (6 bases). Germline CDR1 reads SQVTM; CDR2 reads ANQGSEA. This CDR3 has 12 residues. Trimming pared 7 bases from V and 0 bases from J, leaving 10 bases between.

The V call is TRBV11-3, the J call TRBJ2-1; 7 nucleotides match TRBD2. The CDR3 runs to 15 residues. CDR1 is SGHNT and CDR2 is YENEEA in the germline V gene. V dropped 3 bases and J dropped 1; count of bases not matched to a gene: 3. CDR3 in DNA: TGTGCCAGCAGCTTGGGAGGGGCGTCCTACAATGAGCAGTTCTTC. This codes for CASSLGGASYNEQFF. The full variable domain, rest sourced from reference TRBV11-3 and TRBJ2-1, is EAGVVQSPRYKIIEKKQPVAFWCNPISGHNTLYWYLQNLGQGPELLIRYENEEAVDDSQLPKDRFSAERLKGVDSTLKIQPAELGDSAVYLCASSLGGASYNEQFFGPGTRLTVL.

This chain connects TRBV6-6 to TRBJ2-3; unclear D gene. The CDR3 has 14 amino acids. V shed 0 bases and J shed 2 bases, with 6 bases lying between them. CDR1 and CDR2 from the germline V gene are MNHNY and SVGAGI (reference sequence). The CDR3 nucleotides read TGTGCCAGCAGTTACTCTGCCCTCACAGATACGCAGTATTTT. Translating gives CASSYSALTDTQYF.

This clone occurred a few times. The rearrangement uses TRBV7-9 and TRBJ1-2, with 8 bases matching TRBD1. J lost 8 bases, V lost 4 bases, and 9 bases had no gene match. Looked up from germline, CDR1 is SEHNR and CDR2 is FQNEAQ (reference sequence). CDR3 length: 14 amino acids. In nucleotides, the CDR3 is TGTGCCAGCAGCTGGGACAGGAACCTGGACGGCTACACCTTC. It encodes CASSWDRNLDGYTF.

The chain has TRBV27 and TRBJ1-5; 9 bases agree with TRBD1. The CDR3 has 15 amino acids. Germline-derived CDR1 and CDR2 are MNHEY and SMNVEV (reference sequence). V trimming: 6 bases; J trimming: 2 bases; junction bases outside the gene matches: 5. CDR3 in DNA: TGTGCCAGCAGCCCGGGACAGGGTGGCAATCAGCCCCAGCATTTT. Protein sequence: CASSPGQGGNQPQHF.

The chain carries TRBV19 and TRBJ2-7; TRBD1 might be the D (6 bases). Germline lookup yields CDR1 LNHDA and CDR2 SQIVND (reference sequence). V shed 5 bases and J shed 2 bases, with 16 bases lying between them. This CDR3 region has 15 residues. CDR3 protein: CASSPWTVSAYEQYF. The CDR3 bases are TGTGCCAGTAGTCCGTGGACAGTATCCGCCTACGAGCAGTACTTC.

V and J are TRBV19 and TRBJ2-2; D may correspond to TRBD1 or TRBD2 (6 bases each). CDR1 and CDR2 (germline): LNHDA, SQIVND (reference sequence). The CDR3 is 15 amino acids. Trimming removed 5 bases from V and 5 bases from J, with 15 bases in between. CDR3 in DNA: TGTGCCAGTAGTCCGGGGGCCCCTTTGACCGGGGAGCTGTTTTTT. Protein product: CASSPGAPLTGELFF. Filled out from reference TRBV19 and TRBJ2-2, the complete variable domain reads DGGITQSPKYLFRKEGQNVTLSCEQNLNHDAMYWYRQDPGQGLRLIYYSQIVNDFQKGDIAEGYSVSREKKESFPLTVTSAQKNPTAFYLCASSPGAPLTGELFFGEGSRLTVL.

This clone was detected only once. V and J are TRBV4-3 and TRBJ2-7; 9 bases are a match to TRBD1. Unmatched junction bases numbered 11, after V lost 0 bases and J lost 5 bases. Germline V lookup: CDR1 LGHNA, CDR2 YSLEER. CDR3 length: 17 amino acids. CDR3 coding DNA: TGCGCCAGCAGCCAAGATGGTCCTCCCACAGGGGGCGACGAGCAGTACTTC. Amino acids: CASSQDGPPTGGDEQYF.

The V call is TRBV5-1, the J call TRBJ2-1; D unclear. Trimming took off 7 bases at V and 2 bases at J, with 16 bases between the two ends. There are 15 residues in the CDR3. Germline V CDR1 and CDR2: SGHRS, YFSETQ. The CDR3 sequence: CASAGGLGTYNEQFF. DNA for the CDR3: TGCGCCAGCGCAGGTGGATTAGGAACCTACAATGAGCAGTTCTTC.

This clone is a singleton in its sample. This chain connects TRBV7-9 to TRBJ2-3; 9 bases are shared with TRBD2. With 7 bases clipped from V and 0 bases from J, the junction kept 8 bases outside the gene matches. The CDR3 has 16 amino acids. Germline V gene lookup returns CDR1 SEHNR and CDR2 FQNEAQ (reference sequence). CDR3 sequence reads: CASNPASGESTDTQYF. As DNA, the CDR3 is TGTGCCAGCAACCCTGCTAGCGGGGAAAGCACAGATACGCAGTATTTT.

The rearrangement uses TRBV2 and TRBJ2-7; no reliable D call. The CDR3 runs to 13 residues. Germline lookup yields CDR1 SNHLY and CDR2 FYNNEI. With 3 bases removed from V and 1 base from J, the gap between germline ends came to 7 bases. The CDR3 coding sequence is TGTGCCAGCAGTGACTTACAATCCTACGAGCAGTACTTC. Translating gives CASSDLQSYEQYF.

This clone was counted a single time. J is TRBJ2-3 and V is TRBV7-6; the D gene is possibly TRBD2 (6 bases). V lost 0 bases and J 2 bases, leaving 12 bases between the germline ends. Germline V gives CDR1 SGHVS, CDR2 FNYEAQ. The CDR3 consists of 16 residues. The CDR3 sequence is CASSLAGGAPTDTQYF. DNA for the CDR3: TGTGCCAGCAGCTTAGCAGGCGGGGCCCCCACAGATACGCAGTATTTT.

The J gene is TRBJ2-7, the V gene TRBV19, with D tentatively TRBD1 (6 bases). V lost 6 bases and J 2 bases, leaving 17 bases between the germline ends. This CDR3 comprises 15 residues. Per germline, CDR1 LNHDA and CDR2 SQIVND (reference sequence). The CDR3 reads CASREKDSPTYEQYF. In DNA form, the CDR3 reads TGTGCCAGTAGGGAGAAGGACAGTCCTACCTACGAGCAGTACTTC.

The rearrangement uses TRBV5-6 and TRBJ1-2; 9 bases fit TRBD1. The V gene end was trimmed by 4 bases and the J gene end by 2 bases; junction bases not matched to a gene: 6. Germline CDR1 and CDR2: SGHDT and YYEEEE. CDR3 length equals 15 residues. DNA for the CDR3: TGTGCCAGCAGCGTGGACAGGGGCCCCAACTATGGCTACACCTTC. This encodes CASSVDRGPNYGYTF.

The gene calls are TRBV15 and TRBJ1-1; the D is unclear. Germline CDR1 LNHNV, CDR2 YYDKDF (reference sequence). The CDR3 contains 14 residues. Between the trimmed V and J ends, which lost 0 bases and 5 bases, there was a span of 10 bases. For the CDR3, the DNA is TGTGCCACCAGCAGAGACCCTCCCGGGACTGAAGCTTTCTTT. Its translation is CATSRDPPGTEAFF. Based on the CDR3 plus reference TRBV15 and TRBJ1-1, the full variable domain is DAMVIQNPRYQVTQFGKPVTLSCSQTLNHNVMYWYQQKSSQAPKLLFHYYDKDFNNEADTPDNFQSRRPNTSFCFLDIRSPGLGDTAMYLCATSRDPPGTEAFFGQGTRLTVV.

The rearrangement uses TRBV6-4 and TRBJ2-3; D call uncertain. Deletions cut 3 bases from V and 2 bases from J, with 12 bases between. CDR1 and CDR2 from the germline V gene are MRHNA and SNTAGT. The CDR3 has 15 amino acids. This CDR3 reads CASSESVVPTDTQYF. Here the CDR3 DNA reads TGTGCCAGCAGTGAATCCGTGGTCCCCACAGATACGCAGTATTTT.

The chain combines TRBV6-1 with TRBJ2-7; no clear D. The V end lost 5 bases, the J end lost 2 bases, and 4 bases lay between the germline ends. The V gene's germline CDR1 is MNHNS and CDR2 SASEGT. CDR3 length: 11 amino acids. Written as DNA, the CDR3 is TGTGCCAGCAGTTACACCTACGAGCAGTACTTC. This translates into CASSYTYEQYF.

V and J are TRBV7-9 and TRBJ2-7, with 11 bases matching TRBD1. The CDR3 contains 16 residues. Losses at the gene ends were 5 bases for V and 2 bases for J; bases not matched to a gene: 8. Germline CDR1 is SEHNR and CDR2 is FQNEAQ (reference sequence). CDR3 amino acids: CASSQEKGQGAYEQYF. CDR3 sequence (DNA): TGTGCCAGCAGCCAAGAGAAGGGACAGGGGGCCTACGAGCAGTACTTC. The variable domain in full, completed from reference TRBV7-9 and TRBJ2-7, reads DTGVSQNPRHKITKRGQNVTFRCDPISEHNRLYWYRQTLGQGPEFLTYFQNEAQLEKSRLLSDRFSAERPKGSFSTLEIQRTEQGDSAMYLCASSQEKGQGAYEQYFGPGTRLTVT.

This sequence joins TRBV5-5 and TRBJ1-6, with TRBD1 matching 9 bases. The CDR3 extends over 16 amino acids. Unmatched junction bases numbered 6, after V lost 2 bases and J lost 6 bases. Germline CDR1 and CDR2: SGHKS and YYEKEE (reference sequence). The CDR3 bases are TGTGCCAGCAGCTTCAAGTCGGGACAGGGTAATTCACCCCTCCACTTT. Residues: CASSFKSGQGNSPLHF. Combining the CDR3 with reference TRBV5-5 and TRBJ1-6 gives the whole variable domain DAGVTQSPTHLIKTRGQQVTLRCSPISGHKSVSWYQQVLGQGPQFIFQYYEKEERGRGNFPDRFSARQFPNYSSELNVNALLLGDSALYLCASSFKSGQGNSPLHFGNGTRLTVT.

The chain links TRBV30 to TRBJ2-3; TRBD2 matches at 9 bases. The germline V gene encodes CDR1 GTSNPN and CDR2 SVGIG (reference sequence). J lost 1 base, V lost 8 bases, and 4 bases had no gene match. The CDR3 covers 13 residues. This CDR3 reads CAQSGGRTDTQYF. CDR3 coding DNA: TGTGCCCAAAGCGGGGGGCGCACAGATACGCAGTATTTT.